This T cell receptor beta chain was recorded in a study of blood T cell repertoires in COVID-19. CDR1 SGDLS and CDR2 YYNGEE come from the germline V gene. V shed 4 bases, J shed 2 bases, and the junction held 5 bases outside the gene matches. This CDR3 has 15 residues. TCRdb's table, derived via immunoSEQ multiplex PCR, lists solely in-frame clones and lacks some. The data show about 430,000 clones, with roughly 90% seen just once and approximately 1.3% held by the top ten. Sequenced sample: PBMCs or T cells enriched from blood (not recorded which). J is TRBJ2-3 and V is TRBV9; 9 bases agree with TRBD2. This receptor was obtained from a woman younger than 30 who had been exposed to COVID-19. The CDR3: CASSSRLAVTDTQYF. The CDR3 coding sequence is TGTGCCAGCAGCTCCAGACTAGCGGTCACAGATACGCAGTATTTT.